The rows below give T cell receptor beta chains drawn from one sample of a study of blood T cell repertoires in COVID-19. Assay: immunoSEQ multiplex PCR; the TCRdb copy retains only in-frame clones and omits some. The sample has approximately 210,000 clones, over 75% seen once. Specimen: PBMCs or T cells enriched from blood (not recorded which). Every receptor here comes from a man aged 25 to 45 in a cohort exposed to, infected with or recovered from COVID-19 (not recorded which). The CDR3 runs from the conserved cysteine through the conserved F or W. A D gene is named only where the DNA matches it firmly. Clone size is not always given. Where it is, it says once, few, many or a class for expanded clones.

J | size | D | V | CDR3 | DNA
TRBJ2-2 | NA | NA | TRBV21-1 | CASSKVGVVLGGGDTGELFF | TGTGCCAGCAGCAAAGTGGGTGTTGTGCTGGGTGGGGGCGACACCGGGGAGCTGTTTTTT
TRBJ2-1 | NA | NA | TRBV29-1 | CSVSDTTYNEQFF | TGCAGCGTTTCGGACACAACCTACAATGAGCAGTTCTTC
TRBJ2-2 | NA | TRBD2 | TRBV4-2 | CASSQTSGITTGELFF | TGTGCCAGCAGCCAGACTAGCGGGATCACTACCGGGGAGCTGTTTTTT
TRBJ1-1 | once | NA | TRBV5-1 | CASSIRATVDEAFF | TGCGCCAGCAGTATCAGGGCGACGGTGGATGAAGCTTTCTTT
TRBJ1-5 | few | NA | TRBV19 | CASSIRVRRDQPQHF | TGTGCCAGTAGTATCCGGGTTCGGAGAGATCAGCCCCAGCATTTT
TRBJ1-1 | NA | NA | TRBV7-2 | CASSFNRDTEAFF | TGTGCCAGCAGCTTCAACAGGGACACTGAAGCTTTCTTT
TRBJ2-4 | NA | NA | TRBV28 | CASSLPQGGNIQYF | TGTGCCAGCAGTTTACCGCAGGGGGGAAACATTCAGTACTTC
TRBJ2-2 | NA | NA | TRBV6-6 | CASRQGLKANTGELFF | TGTGCCAGCAGACAAGGACTTAAGGCGAACACCGGGGAGCTGTTTTTT
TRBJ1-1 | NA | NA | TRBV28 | CASSVKLANTEAFF | TGTGCCAGCAGTGTAAAACTAGCGAACACTGAAGCTTTCTTT
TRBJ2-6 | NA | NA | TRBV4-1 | CASSLRMGDGANVLTF | TGCGCCAGCAGCCTCAGAATGGGAGATGGGGCCAACGTCCTGACTTTC
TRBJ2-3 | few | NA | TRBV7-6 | CASSHRFSGLTMTGADTQYF | TGTGCCAGCAGCCATAGATTCTCGGGACTGACAATGACGGGCGCAGATACGCAGTATTTT
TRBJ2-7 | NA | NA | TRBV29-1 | CSVVQGRAYEQYF | TGCAGCGTTGTCCAGGGTAGAGCCTACGAGCAGTACTTC
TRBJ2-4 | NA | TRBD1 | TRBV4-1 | CASSQAILPTGAKNIQYF | TGCGCCAGCAGCCAAGCCATTCTACCGACAGGGGCCAAAAACATTCAGTACTTC
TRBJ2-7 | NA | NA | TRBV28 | CASMTPGVYEQYF | TGTGCCAGCATGACTCCCGGGGTCTACGAGCAGTACTTC